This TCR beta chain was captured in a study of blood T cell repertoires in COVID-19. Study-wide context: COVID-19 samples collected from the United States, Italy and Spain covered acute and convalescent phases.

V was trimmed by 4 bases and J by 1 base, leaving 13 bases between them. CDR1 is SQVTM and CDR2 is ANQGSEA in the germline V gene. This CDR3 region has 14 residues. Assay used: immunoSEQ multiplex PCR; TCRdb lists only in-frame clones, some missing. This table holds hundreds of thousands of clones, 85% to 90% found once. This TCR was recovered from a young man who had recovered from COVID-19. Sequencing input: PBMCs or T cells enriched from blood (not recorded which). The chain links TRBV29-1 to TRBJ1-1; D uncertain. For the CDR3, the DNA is TGCAGCGTTGCTCTTGGACTGCAGAACACTGAAGCTTTCTTT. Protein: CSVALGLQNTEAFF.